This TCR beta chain stems from a study of T cell changes during pregnancy in multiple sclerosis. Here immunoSEQ multiplex PCR was the method, and the copy in TCRdb shows in-frame clones only, minus some. Of 70,000 to 80,000 clones in the sample, roughly 92% were seen once. The CDR3 is 8 amino acids. Between the trimmed V and J ends, which lost 7 bases and 6 bases, there was a span of 3 bases. The germline CDR1 and CDR2 sequences are DFQATT and SNEGSKA (reference sequence). The source of this sequence is a female donor in good health, enrolled as a control in a pregnancy study. Sequencing used peripheral blood, obtained after pregnancy. The genes are TRBV20-1 and TRBJ1-2; D unclear. CDR3 bases: TGCAGTGTAGATGGCTACACCTTC. Translation: CSVDGYTF.